A single sample gave rise to the 29 T cell receptor beta chains below, sequenced in a study of T cell clonotyping in hematopoietic cell transplantation. The time point: recipient sample about 28 days before transplant, after cytoreduction. Using immunoSEQ multiplex PCR, the repertoire was profiled, and TCRdb retains in-frame clones only, with some absent. The sample has some 18,000 clones, 86% seen once. The sample in question was peripheral blood mononuclear cells, obtained before stem cell transplant. Receptors were obtained from a man aged 45-60 years with acute myeloid leukemia. Some clones in this sample may be carry-over from other donors' samples.

The CDR3 coding sequence is TGCGCCAGCAGCTTGGCCGGCGACACTGAAGCTTTCTTT. Encoded protein: CASSLAGDTEAFF. The J gene is TRBJ1-1, the V gene TRBV5-1; D gene unclear. The V end was cut by 0 bases, the J end by 3 bases, with 6 bases between. The CDR3 covers 13 residues. The V gene's germline CDR1 is SGHRS and CDR2 YFSETQ.

In DNA form, the CDR3 reads TGCAGCGTTGAAGGACAGGGCAATGAGCAGTTCTTC. Its protein product is CSVEGQGNEQFF. This chain links TRBV29-1 with TRBJ2-1; TRBD1 matches at 7 bases. V lost 1 base, J lost 6 bases, and 0 bases stayed unmatched. This CDR3 spans 12 amino acids. Per the germline V gene, CDR1 is SQVTM and CDR2 is ANQGSEA.

V gene TRBV27 combines with J gene TRBJ1-1, with no clear D. The ends were cut back, 1 base at V and 6 bases at J, with 9 bases in the middle. Germline V CDR1 and CDR2: MNHEY, SMNVEV (reference sequence). The CDR3 sequence is 13 residues long. CDR3 protein: CASSLYNSPEAFF. In nucleotides, the CDR3 is TGTGCCAGCAGTTTATATAACAGCCCTGAAGCTTTCTTT.

The gene calls are TRBV19 and TRBJ2-1; D not resolved. The CDR3 has 14 residues. V lost 3 bases, J lost 8 bases, and 14 bases lay in between. Germline lookup yields CDR1 LNHDA and CDR2 SQIVND (reference sequence). The CDR3 region is CASSITDLMDEQFF. Written as DNA, the CDR3 is TGTGCCAGTAGTATCACAGACCTTATGGATGAGCAGTTCTTC. The complete variable domain, with remaining parts taken from reference TRBV19 and TRBJ2-1, reads DGGITQSPKYLFRKEGQNVTLSCEQNLNHDAMYWYRQDPGQGLRLIYYSQIVNDFQKGDIAEGYSVSREKKESFPLTVTSAQKNPTAFYLCASSITDLMDEQFFGPGTRLTVL.

This chain connects TRBV18 to TRBJ2-5, with D possibly matching TRBD1 (5 bases). V lost 5 bases and J lost 3, with 10 bases in between. This CDR3 spans 13 amino acids. Looked up from germline, CDR1 is KGHSH and CDR2 is LQKENI. CDR3 bases: TGTGCCAGCTCAGCGACAGCGAAAGAGACCCAGTACTTC. Amino acids: CASSATAKETQYF. The variable domain in full, completed from reference TRBV18 and TRBJ2-5, reads NAGVMQNPRHLVRRRGQEARLRCSPMKGHSHVYWYRQLPEEGLKFMVYLQKENIIDESGMPKERFSAEFPKEGPSILRIQQVVRGDSAAYFCASSATAKETQYFGPGTRLLVL.

The genes are TRBV19 and TRBJ1-1, with D perhaps TRBD1 (5 bases). The CDR3 spans 14 residues. Germline CDR1 and CDR2: LNHDA and SQIVND (reference sequence). Trimming took off 3 bases at V and 1 base at J, with 9 bases between the two ends. The CDR3 DNA reads as TGTGCCAGTAGTATGGGGACGGGGAACACTGAAGCTTTCTTT. Translated, it gives CASSMGTGNTEAFF.

The chain is built from TRBV2 and TRBJ2-5, with D possibly being TRBD1 or TRBD2 (7 bases each). Germline V gives CDR1 SNHLY, CDR2 FYNNEI. There are 12 residues in the CDR3. The V end was cut by 7 bases, the J end by 7 bases, with 13 bases between. The DNA of the CDR3 is TGTGCCAGCAATCCAGGGGGGGGGACCCAGTACTTC. It encodes CASNPGGGTQYF.

V is TRBV10-3 and J is TRBJ2-1; 8 bases agree with TRBD2. The V segment lost 10 bases and the J segment 10 bases; nucleotides outside the gene matches: 12. Germline-derived CDR1 and CDR2 are ENHRY and SYGVKD. The CDR3 is made up of 13 amino acids. The CDR3 is CATYRGGQREQFF. Written as DNA, the CDR3 is TGTGCCACTTACCGCGGGGGGCAGCGCGAGCAGTTCTTC.

The chain couples TRBV5-1 to TRBJ2-5; 7 bases are shared with TRBD2. V gave up 5 bases and J gave up 3 bases; unmatched junction bases: 7. In germline, CDR1 is SGHRS, CDR2 YFSETQ. The CDR3 totals 14 residues. The DNA of the CDR3 is TGCGCCAGCAGTAAAGCGGGGATCGAAGAGACCCAGTACTTC. This codes for CASSKAGIEETQYF.

The genes are TRBV28 and TRBJ2-5, with 8 bases aligning to TRBD2. Germline-derived CDR1 and CDR2 are MDHEN and SYDVKM. CDR3 size: 15 residues. Trimming cost V 4 bases and J 5 bases; bases outside gene matches: 9. The CDR3 DNA follows: TGTGCCAGCAGTTGGGGCGGGGGGAGTGGCGAGACCCAGTACTTC. Translating gives CASSWGGGSGETQYF.

The J gene is TRBJ1-1, the V gene TRBV29-1; D gene ambiguous. The V and J ends lost 4 bases and 5 bases respectively, with 11 bases between them. The length of the CDR3 is 12 residues. Germline CDR1 SQVTM, CDR2 ANQGSEA. The CDR3 DNA reads TGCAGCGTTGCTGGGATTCTTACTGAAGCTTTCTTT. It codes for CSVAGILTEAFF.

The chain has TRBV7-6 and TRBJ2-1; D not resolved. V lost 0 bases and J 4 bases, leaving 10 bases between the germline ends. This CDR3 has 15 amino acids. The germline CDR1 and CDR2 sequences are SGHVS and FNYEAQ. Written as DNA, the CDR3 is TGTGCCAGCAGCTTAGCGCTCTCTGAATACAATGAGCAGTTCTTC. Encoded protein: CASSLALSEYNEQFF. Full variable domain (outside the CDR3, taken from reference TRBV7-6 and TRBJ2-1): GAGVSQSPRYKVTKRGQDVALRCDPISGHVSLYWYRQALGQGPEFLTYFNYEAQQDKSGLPNDRFSAERPEGSISTLTIQRTEQRDSAMYRCASSLALSEYNEQFFGPGTRLTVL.

The chain is built from TRBV4-3 and TRBJ1-1; TRBD1 is a possible D gene (6 bases). V was clipped by 1 base and J by 4 bases, with 16 bases between them. The CDR3 spans 16 residues. Germline lookup yields CDR1 LGHNA and CDR2 YSLEER. CDR3 loop: CASSQATTGSRTEAFF. The DNA for the CDR3 is TGCGCCAGCAGCCAAGCTACAACAGGGTCACGCACTGAAGCTTTCTTT.

The count of this clone is one. The V gene is TRBV27, the J gene TRBJ2-4, with 10 bases identical to TRBD1. The length of the CDR3 is 15 residues. The germline gives CDR1 MNHEY, CDR2 SMNVEV (reference sequence). Losses at the gene ends were 4 bases for V and 9 bases for J; bases not matched to a gene: 9. CDR3 in DNA: TGTGCCAGCAGTTCCACGACAGGGGGCCGGGGCATTCAGTACTTC. Protein product: CASSSTTGGRGIQYF.

The chain combines TRBV4-2 with TRBJ2-2; TRBD1 or TRBD2 may be the D gene (5 bases each). The CDR3 is made up of 15 amino acids. Germline CDR1 LGHNA, CDR2 YNFKEQ. V was shortened by 1 base and J by 7 bases, with 13 bases between the two germline ends. The CDR3 spells CASSQVEGRDGELFF. CDR3 nucleotide sequence: TGTGCCAGCAGCCAAGTCGAGGGGCGTGACGGGGAGCTGTTTTTT.

V is TRBV30 and J is TRBJ2-2, with a tentative D call TRBD1 (6 bases). Deletions cut 4 bases from V and 0 bases from J, with 9 bases between. The CDR3 has 14 amino acids. CDR1 is GTSNPN and CDR2 is SVGIG in the germline V gene (reference sequence). CDR3 in DNA: TGTGCCTGGAAAGGACAGACGAACACCGGGGAGCTGTTTTTT. Translation gives CAWKGQTNTGELFF. Supplemented by reference TRBV30 and TRBJ2-2, the full variable domain reads SQTIHQWPATLVQPVGSPLSLECTVEGTSNPNLYWYRQAAGRGLQLLFYSVGIGQISSEVPQNLSASRPQDRQFILSSKKLLLSDSGFYLCAWKGQTNTGELFFGEGSRLTVL.

This sequence joins TRBV27 and TRBJ2-7; perhaps TRBD1 as D (5 bases). Germline values: CDR1 MNHEY, CDR2 SMNVEV (reference sequence). The V end was cut by 3 bases, the J end by 2 bases, with 11 bases between. The CDR3 length is 14 residues. The CDR3 here is CASSFGGAAYEQYF. Written as DNA, the CDR3 is TGTGCCAGCAGTTTCGGTGGGGCAGCCTACGAGCAGTACTTC.

The J gene is TRBJ2-1, the V gene TRBV7-8; maybe TRBD1 (6 bases). The CDR3 totals 16 residues. The germline V gene has CDR1 SGHVS and CDR2 FQNEAQ. The V end was cut by 5 bases, the J end by 0 bases, with 14 bases between. CDR3 in amino acids: CASSPRTASSYNEQFF. The CDR3 DNA is TGTGCCAGCAGCCCCAGGACAGCGAGCTCCTACAATGAGCAGTTCTTC.

This rearrangement joins TRBV11-2 to TRBJ2-1; no clear D gene. The germline V gene encodes CDR1 SGHAT and CDR2 FQNNGV. The CDR3 has 15 amino acids. V dropped 0 bases and J dropped 3 bases, with 9 bases sitting between them. The CDR3 here is CASSLDPVLYNEQFF. As DNA, the CDR3 is TGTGCCAGCAGCTTAGACCCGGTCCTCTACAATGAGCAGTTCTTC.

V is TRBV14 and J is TRBJ2-1; 9 bases match TRBD2. V dropped 1 base and J dropped 9; count of bases not matched to a gene: 4. Germline V gene sequence: CDR1 SGHDN, CDR2 FVKESK. The CDR3 sequence is 14 residues long. The CDR3 DNA reads TGTGCCAGCAGCCAAGGGACTAGCGACGGTGAGCAGTTCTTC. Translating gives CASSQGTSDGEQFF.

DNA for the CDR3: TGTGCCAGCAGCCGAGCGAGTGGGGGGACGATAATTTCGAATGAGCAGTTCTTC. Protein product: CASSRASGGTIISNEQFF. The rearrangement joins TRBV13 to TRBJ2-1; TRBD2 might be the D (6 bases). The V and J ends lost 5 bases and 7 bases respectively, with 27 bases between them. Germline V gene data show CDR1 as PRHDT and CDR2 as FYEKMQ (reference sequence). The CDR3 runs 18 residues.

The chain joins TRBV7-2 to TRBJ1-6; D unclear. The germline gives CDR1 SGHTA, CDR2 FQGNSA. Trimming took off 6 bases at V and 8 bases at J, with 20 bases between the two ends. The CDR3 extends over 16 amino acids. CDR3 DNA sequence: TGTGCCAGCAGGTCTCACTCCGGGGATATACATTCACCCCTCCACTTT. The encoded protein is CASRSHSGDIHSPLHF.

This sequence joins TRBV7-6 and TRBJ2-7; 9 bases are shared with TRBD2. The CDR3 sequence is 14 residues long. CDR1 SGHVS and CDR2 FNYEAQ come from the germline V gene. Germline trimming cut 3 bases from V and 5 bases from J; bases unmatched to any gene: 5. In nucleotides, the CDR3 is TGTGCCAGCAGCTTGGATAGCGGGGGCAACGAGCAGTACTTC. This translates into CASSLDSGGNEQYF.

This clone was recorded once. This chain links TRBV7-6 with TRBJ2-2, with D perhaps TRBD1 or TRBD2 (5 bases each). Germline-derived CDR1 and CDR2 are SGHVS and FNYEAQ. This CDR3 is built from 14 residues. Trimming left V 1 base short and J 4 bases short, with 7 bases between. CDR3 protein: CASSLDGGTGELFF. The DNA of the CDR3 is TGTGCCAGCAGCTTAGATGGGGGCACCGGGGAGCTGTTTTTT.

This rearrangement joins TRBV5-6 to TRBJ1-5; 9 positions agree with TRBD1. Germline V gene lookup returns CDR1 SGHDT and CDR2 YYEEEE. With V trimmed by 6 bases and J by 6 bases, 7 bases remained unmatched. The CDR3 sequence is 14 residues long. In DNA form, the CDR3 reads TGTGCCAGCACCCTTGGGACAGGGAGTCAGCCCCAGCATTTT. Protein: CASTLGTGSQPQHF.

On this clone itself: Other nucleotide sequences from this sample produce the same CDR3. This chain links TRBV27 with TRBJ2-6, with D possibly being TRBD1 or TRBD2 (5 bases each). V lost 0 bases and J lost 4, with 7 bases in between. CDR3 size: 15 residues. Looked up from germline, CDR1 is MNHEY and CDR2 is SMNVEV (reference sequence). CDR3 sequence reads: CASSLSGTGANVLTF. The DNA of the CDR3 is TGTGCCAGCAGTTTATCGGGGACCGGGGCCAACGTCCTGACTTTC. Together with reference TRBV27 and TRBJ2-6, the CDR3 gives the full variable domain: EAQVTQNPRYLITVTGKKLTVTCSQNMNHEYMSWYRQDPGLGLRQIYYSMNVEVTDKGDVPEGYKVSRKEKRNFPLILESPSPNQTSLYFCASSLSGTGANVLTFGAGSRLTVL.

The chain carries TRBV14 and TRBJ2-1; D might be TRBD1 or TRBD2, each matching 5 bases. V shed 0 bases and J shed 4 bases, with 13 bases lying between them. Germline V gene data show CDR1 as SGHDN and CDR2 as FVKESK. The CDR3 spans 16 residues. The CDR3 DNA follows: TGTGCCAGCAGCCAAGACGGGACCCTGAGATACAATGAGCAGTTCTTC. Translation: CASSQDGTLRYNEQFF.

The J gene is TRBJ1-2, the V gene TRBV11-2, with no clear D. Germline V gene sequence: CDR1 SGHAT, CDR2 FQNNGV. This CDR3 has 13 residues. V was shortened by 5 bases and J by 8 bases, with 15 bases between the two germline ends. As DNA, the CDR3 is TGTGCCAGCAGCCACGGACGCAACTGGGGCTACACCTTC. Translated, it gives CASSHGRNWGYTF.

The chain employs TRBV7-2 and TRBJ2-3; the D gene is possibly TRBD1 (5 bases). The CDR3 sequence is 17 residues long. Trimming removed 5 bases from V and 5 bases from J, with 23 bases in between. Germline loops: CDR1 SGHTA, CDR2 FQGNSA. CDR3 protein: CASSPPGGRAFQDTQYF. For the CDR3, the DNA is TGTGCCAGCAGCCCCCCCGGCGGCAGGGCGTTTCAAGATACGCAGTATTTT.